The rows below give T cell receptor beta chains drawn from one sample of a study of T-cell reconstitution after alpha-beta-depleted transplantation in children. TCRdb used MiXCR to reprocess the PCR reads, holding one entry per CDR3 protein. The table shows almost 250,000 distinct CDR3 sequences, with about a quarter occurring only once. This sample comprised PBMCs, obtained before TCRalphabeta/CD19-depleted stem cell transplant. Source of these receptors: a girl aged 2 to 10 with Fanconi anemia, due to receive a stem cell transplant. The CDR3 runs from the conserved cysteine through the conserved F or W. D genes are given only for firm matches. Only some rows state a clone size, as once, few, many or a class for expanded clones.

d_gene	abundance	v_gene	j_gene	CDR3nt	CDR3aa
TRBD2	.	TRBV29-1	TRBJ2-7	TGCAGCGTTGAAGGTCTAGCGGGAGGGAGAGAGCAGTACTTC	CSVEGLAGGREQYF
TRBD1	many	TRBV12-3/TRBV12-4	TRBJ2-3	TGTGCCAGCAACAGGGACAGCACAGGCACAGATACGCAGTATTTT	CASNRDSTGTDTQYF
.	few	TRBV28	TRBJ2-3	TGTGCCAGCATAAATCGTAGGGGGGGCCTCACAGATACGCAGTATTTT	CASINRRGGLTDTQYF
TRBD1	many	TRBV20-1	TRBJ2-7	TGCAGTGCTAGAGATTACCGGACAGGGGTTCCCTACGAGCAGTACTTC	CSARDYRTGVPYEQYF
.	.	TRBV6-2/TRBV6-3	TRBJ2-3	TGTGCCAGCAGGGGACTTAGCACAGATACGCAGTATTTT	CASRGLSTDTQYF
TRBD2	many	TRBV29-1	TRBJ2-3	TGCAGCGTTTCTAGCGGGAGGATTTGGGCGCAAGATTTT	CSVSSGRIWAQDF
.	.	TRBV11-2	TRBJ1-1	TGTGCCAGCAGCCTACAAGACACTGAAGCTTTCTTT	CASSLQDTEAFF
TRBD2	many	TRBV12-3/TRBV12-4	TRBJ2-3	TGTGCCAGCAGTTCTACTCGACTAGCGGGCACAGATACGCAGTATTTT	CASSSTRLAGTDTQYF
.	.	TRBV29-1	TRBJ2-2	TGCAGCGTTGGTGCCATCGGGGAGCTGTTTTTT	CSVGAIGELFF
.	.	TRBV6-2/TRBV6-3	TRBJ2-7	TGTGCCAGCAGATTCCCGTGGGAGACTTCCTACGAGCAGTACTTC	CASRFPWETSYEQYF
.	.	TRBV28	TRBJ2-1	TGTGCCAGCATTCGCCTCGAAAGCTCCTACAATGAGCAGTTCTTC	CASIRLESSYNEQFF
TRBD2	.	TRBV20-1	TRBJ2-3	TGCAGCCTAGCGGGTTCTAGCACAGATACGCAGTATTTT	CSLAGSSTDTQYF
.	.	TRBV20-1	TRBJ2-7	TGCAGTGCTAGCGGGGGCCGATCCTACGAGCAGTACTTC	CSASGGRSYEQYF
.	few	TRBV7-2	TRBJ2-3	TGTGCCAGCAGCTTATGGGCCAGCACAGATACGCAGTATTTT	CASSLWASTDTQYF
.	many	TRBV28	TRBJ1-2	TGTGCCAGCAGTTTCCATCGGGGTGCCTATGGCTACACCTTC	CASSFHRGAYGYTF
.	.	TRBV24-1	TRBJ2-1	TGTGCCACCCTAGGGACATCCGGCAATGAGCAGTTCTTC	CATLGTSGNEQFF
TRBD2	.	TRBV7-3	TRBJ2-1	TGTGCCAGCAGCTTATACCCACCGACGGGGGGAACCTACAATGAGCAGTTCTTC	CASSLYPPTGGTYNEQFF
.	.	TRBV10-3	TRBJ2-1	TGTGCCATCAGTGATGTAGACTCCGATGAGCAGTTCTTC	CAISDVDSDEQFF
.	few	TRBV28	TRBJ2-7	TGTGCCAGCAGTCCCTCGCACAGGGAGGGCGAGCAGTACTTC	CASSPSHREGEQYF
.	.	TRBV20-1	TRBJ2-5	TGCAGTGCTCTACCTAGCTTAGGGTCACAGACCCAGTACTTC	CSALPSLGSQTQYF
TRBD1	many	TRBV6-2/TRBV6-3	TRBJ1-2	TGTGCCAGCTCCCGGACAGGGAGTGTGGTGGATGGCTACACCTTC	CASSRTGSVVDGYTF
.	many	TRBV7-9	TRBJ1-6	TGTGCCAGCAGCTTCATCGGTATACAGGGACTTCGGAATTCACCCCTCCACTTT	CASSFIGIQGLRNSPLHF
.	.	TRBV20-1	TRBJ2-5	TGCAGTGCTACCGAACAGGGTTTGATGGTTGAGACCCAGTACTTC	CSATEQGLMVETQYF
.	.	TRBV6-2/TRBV6-3	TRBJ2-5	TGTGCCAGCAGTTACCTGCGGGAAGAGACCCAGTACTTC	CASSYLREETQYF
.	.	TRBV12-3/TRBV12-4	TRBJ2-1	TGTGCCAGCAGTTTAGAGCTACCCCTGGGCAATGAGCAGTTCTTC	CASSLELPLGNEQFF
.	few	TRBV6-7	TRBJ2-1	TGTGCCAGCAGTTACGGGCGGCGAAGCTCCTACAATGAGCAGTTCTTC	CASSYGRRSSYNEQFF
TRBD1	few	TRBV7-3	TRBJ2-7	TGTGCCAGCAGCTCTCCGGGACAGGGTGACGACGAGCAGTACTTC	CASSSPGQGDDEQYF
.	few	TRBV7-6	TRBJ2-6	TGTGCCAGCAGCTTAGCAGTCGGGGAGGCCAACGTCCTGACTTTC	CASSLAVGEANVLTF
TRBD2	few	TRBV7-2	TRBJ2-1	TGTGCCAGCAGCTTAATTGGAGTGCTAGCGGGAGCTGATGAGCAGTTCTTC	CASSLIGVLAGADEQFF
.	many	TRBV10-3	TRBJ2-1	TGTGCCATCAGTGATCTACTTCTCAATGAGCAGTTCTTC	CAISDLLLNEQFF
TRBD2	many	TRBV25-1	TRBJ2-7	TGTGCCAGCAGTGAATCGGGAGGTTACGAGCAGTACTTC	CASSESGGYEQYF
.	many	TRBV7-2	TRBJ2-5	TGTGCCAGCAGCTTAGTGCCCGGGACCTACCAAGAGACCCAGTACTTC	CASSLVPGTYQETQYF
TRBD1	many	TRBV29-1	TRBJ2-7	TGCAGCGCCCGACAGGGGGACCACGAGCAGTACTTC	CSARQGDHEQYF
.	many	TRBV2	TRBJ2-6	TGTGCCAGCAGTGGAACTAGCTCTGGGGCCAACGTCCTGACTTTC	CASSGTSSGANVLTF
TRBD1	.	TRBV28	TRBJ2-1	TGTGCCAGCAGTTTCTGGACAGGGGGCAATGAGCAGTTCTTC	CASSFWTGGNEQFF
.	many	TRBV5-1	TRBJ2-7	TGTGCCAGCAGCTCGGACTATTACGAGCAGTACTTC	CASSSDYYEQYF
.	many	TRBV25-1	TRBJ2-7	TGTGCCAGCAGTGACGGTAGACCGTTGTTCTACGAGCAGTACTTC	CASSDGRPLFYEQYF
TRBD2	many	TRBV6-5	TRBJ2-5	TGTGCCAGCAGTTACTTCGTGACTAGCGGGCAAGAGACCCAGTACTTC	CASSYFVTSGQETQYF
.	few	TRBV5-1	TRBJ2-1	TGCGCCAGCAGTCAACCCGGGACATCGAGCTCCTACAATGAGCAGTTCTTC	CASSQPGTSSSYNEQFF
TRBD2	.	TRBV24-1	TRBJ2-1	TGTGCCACCAGTGATTCCGGACCTAGCGGGAGGGCCGGCTATGAGCAGTTCTTC	CATSDSGPSGRAGYEQFF
.	many	TRBV12-3/TRBV12-4	TRBJ1-1	TGTGCCAGCCACACTGTTGTGAACACTGAAGCTTTCTTT	CASHTVVNTEAFF
.	.	TRBV4-1	TRBJ2-3	TGCGCCAGCAGCCAAGTCGGTAGCGGTAGCACAGATACGCAGTATTTT	CASSQVGSGSTDTQYF
TRBD1	many	TRBV10-3	TRBJ1-2	TGTGCCGTATACAGGGGGAACTATGGCTACACCTTC	CAVYRGNYGYTF
.	few	TRBV2	TRBJ1-3	TGTGCCACCCACAGAGACTCTGGAAACACCATATATTTT	CATHRDSGNTIYF
.	few	TRBV28	TRBJ2-6	TGTGCCAGCAGTTGGTCTCCTTCTGGGGCCAACGTCCTGACTTTC	CASSWSPSGANVLTF
.	.	TRBV12-3/TRBV12-4	TRBJ2-7	TGTGCCAGCAGTTATGGGGGCAAGACTTCCTACGAGCAGTACTTC	CASSYGGKTSYEQYF
.	few	TRBV28	TRBJ2-2	TGTGCCAGCAGGAATGCCGGGGAGCTGTTTTTT	CASRNAGELFF
.	.	TRBV20-1	TRBJ2-1	TGCAGTGCCACCGGGCCCGGCTCCTACAATGAGCAGTTCTTC	CSATGPGSYNEQFF